The TCR beta chain under discussion was sequenced for a study of blood T cell repertoires in COVID-19. Repertoires were generated with immunoSEQ multiplex PCR, while TCRdb's copy carries only in-frame clones and drops some. The table records approximately 250,000 clones, over 75% of them present only once. The germline V gene has CDR1 MGHDK and CDR2 SYGVNS. V lost 3 bases and J 4 bases, leaving 16 bases between the germline ends. The CDR3 length is 15 residues. The sequence derives from a woman in her 70s with COVID-19, enrolled during active disease. This sequence joins TRBV25-1 and TRBJ2-7, with D tentatively TRBD1 (6 bases). Sequences were obtained from peripheral blood. The CDR3 loop reads CASSEMKGHPYEQYF. The CDR3 DNA reads TGTGCCAGCAGTGAGATGAAGGGACACCCTTACGAGCAGTACTTC.